Sequencing of this TCR beta chain was carried out in a study of cytomegalovirus exposure and HLA in healthy donors. Study details: There were fewer than 130 million unique TCR beta sequences, drawn from some 180 million T cells, in an earlier analysis.

Comments on this clone: The antigen is unknown.

Whole-study results and caveats: Some TCR beta chains (roughly 150 of them) were listed as cytomegalovirus-associated. High specificity and sensitivity for cytomegalovirus status were reported for the classifier. A few V segments could not be told apart, such as TRBV6-2 and TRBV6-3, and were left out.

Looked up from germline, CDR1 is SGHRS and CDR2 is YFSETQ. The CDR3 extends over 14 amino acids. Germline trimming cut 4 bases from V and 7 bases from J; bases unmatched to any gene: 7. The primer mix had 60 Vbeta and 13 Jbeta primers. Generated by immunoSEQ multiplex PCR, the TCRdb table keeps only in-frame clones and is missing some. Of around 150,000 clones listed, around 90% are singletons. The TCR was taken from a woman between 35 and 50 years old in good health and CMV-seronegative. This chain links TRBV5-1 with TRBJ2-2, with 7 bases aligning to TRBD2. The sequencing sample was made of PBMCs. This CDR3 is CASSLGLEGGELFF. The CDR3 DNA sequence: TGCGCCAGCAGCCTCGGACTAGAGGGCGGGGAGCTGTTTTTT. The full variable domain, completed using reference TRBV5-1 and TRBJ2-2, is KAGVTQTPRYLIKTRGQQVTLSCSPISGHRSVSWYQQTPGQGLQFLFEYFSETQRNKGNFPGRFSGRQFSNSRSEMNVSTLELGDSALYLCASSLGLEGGELFFGEGSRLTVL.